This is a list of T cell receptor beta chains from one sample in a study of T cell repertoires in cytomegalovirus infection. TCRdb reprocessed the reads with MiXCR, giving one entry per CDR3 protein. Here the sample spans about 400,000 distinct CDR3 sequences, 15% to 20% being singletons. Sequencing was done on a sample of PBMCs. The receptors shown here come from a human donor in good health (CMV status not recorded). Some clones in this sample may be carry-over from other donors' samples. CDR3s include the opening cysteine and the closing phenylalanine or tryptophan. Fields, in order: J gene, clone size, D gene, V gene, CDR3 protein, CDR3 DNA. A D gene is named only where the DNA matches it firmly. The size entry is marked missing in some rows and otherwise reads once, few, many or a size class.

TRBJ2-2 NA NA TRBV4-3 CASSLDSGTGELFF TGCGCCAGCAGCCTTGACAGCGGCACCGGGGAGCTGTTTTTT
TRBJ1-1 many NA TRBV12-5 CASGLEGSTEAFF TGTGCTAGTGGTTTGGAAGGATCCACTGAAGCTTTCTTT
TRBJ1-2 few TRBD1 TRBV19 CASSFETGSNYGYTF TGTGCCAGTAGTTTCGAGACAGGGTCGAACTATGGCTACACCTTC
TRBJ2-7 NA TRBD1 TRBV11-2 CASSPGQGNWDEQYF TGTGCCAGCAGCCCGGGACAGGGAAACTGGGACGAGCAGTACTTC
TRBJ2-1 NA TRBD2 TRBV12-3/TRBV12-4 CASSKEFGAGGYNEQFF TGTGCCAGCAGCAAAGAGTTCGGGGCGGGGGGTTACAATGAGCAGTTCTTC
TRBJ2-5 NA TRBD2 TRBV15 CATPNKRDEETQYF TGTGCCACACCGAATAAGCGGGATGAGGAGACCCAGTACTTC
TRBJ1-2 NA NA TRBV7-9 CASSLSDRSNYGYTF TGTGCCAGCAGCTTGTCTGACAGGTCCAACTATGGCTACACCTTC
TRBJ1-1 NA NA TRBV12-3/TRBV12-4 CASSGWGTEAFF TGTGCCAGCAGTGGCTGGGGCACTGAAGCTTTCTTT
TRBJ1-2 NA NA TRBV4-1 CASSLGSVNYGYTF TGCGCCAGCAGCCTCGGATCAGTAAACTATGGCTACACCTTC
TRBJ2-1 NA TRBD1 TRBV20-1 CSARVAARGYYNEQFF TGCAGTGCTAGAGTTGCGGCCAGGGGGTACTACAATGAGCAGTTCTTC
TRBJ2-5 NA NA TRBV20-1 CSARDMERQETQYF TGCAGTGCTAGAGATATGGAGAGACAAGAGACCCAGTACTTC
TRBJ2-3 few NA TRBV20-1 CSARDRTRGLDTQYF TGCAGTGCTAGAGATCGAACACGGGGGTTGGATACGCAGTATTTT
TRBJ2-4 many TRBD2 TRBV4-1 CASSQVISGSSNIQYF TGCGCCAGCAGCCAAGTCATTAGCGGGAGTAGTAACATTCAGTACTTC
TRBJ2-3 few NA TRBV7-6 CASSHGTSTQYF TGTGCCAGCAGCCACGGGACATCTACGCAGTATTTT
TRBJ2-1 NA TRBD2 TRBV4-3 CASSPGLVWHEQFF TGCGCCAGCAGCCCCGGACTAGTTTGGCATGAGCAGTTCTTC
TRBJ2-1 few NA TRBV7-6 CASSKAGQTPYYNEQFF TGTGCCAGCAGCAAAGCTGGACAGACTCCCTACTACAATGAGCAGTTCTTC
TRBJ2-1 many NA TRBV11-2 CASSTISGGGASYNEQFF TGTGCCAGCAGCACCATCAGTGGAGGCGGGGCCTCCTACAATGAGCAGTTCTTC
TRBJ1-1 many NA TRBV6-1 CASTETVGSTEAFF TGTGCCAGCACCGAGACAGTGGGTAGCACTGAAGCTTTCTTT
TRBJ2-5 many NA TRBV7-2 CASSLQGGEETQYF TGTGCCAGCAGCCTACAGGGTGGGGAAGAGACCCAGTACTTC
TRBJ2-2 many TRBD1 TRBV19 CATGTGEVTGELFF TGTGCCACCGGGACAGGGGAGGTCACCGGGGAGCTGTTTTTT
TRBJ2-1 NA TRBD2 TRBV11-3 CASSLRVAGGHNEQFF TGTGCCAGCAGCCTCCGGGTAGCGGGAGGACACAATGAGCAGTTCTTC
TRBJ2-2 NA NA TRBV29-1 CSVEENTGELFF TGCAGCGTTGAGGAGAACACCGGGGAGCTGTTTTTT
TRBJ2-7 NA NA TRBV28 CASSPLDYEQYF TGTGCCAGCAGCCCATTGGACTACGAGCAGTACTTC
TRBJ2-1 NA TRBD2 TRBV20-1 CSANSGGAFNEQFF TGCAGTGCTAACTCCGGGGGGGCTTTCAATGAGCAGTTCTTC
TRBJ2-7 few NA TRBV12-3/TRBV12-4 CASSRPLDEQYF TGTGCCAGCAGCCGCCCTTTGGACGAGCAGTACTTC
TRBJ1-5 many NA TRBV12-5 CASGLVLDGTPIGNQPQHF TGTGCTAGTGGTTTGGTACTTGACGGGACACCCATTGGCAATCAGCCCCAGCATTTT
TRBJ1-5 few NA TRBV2 CASTFRDHQPQHF TGTGCCAGCACGTTCAGGGATCATCAGCCCCAGCATTTT
TRBJ1-2 few NA TRBV19 CASSIDPVIGYTF TGTGCCAGTAGTATAGATCCGGTAATTGGCTACACCTTC
TRBJ1-5 once NA TRBV6-5 CASSSQSYSNQPQHF TGTGCCAGCAGTAGTCAGAGTTATAGCAATCAGCCCCAGCATTTT
TRBJ2-7 many TRBD2 TRBV11-2 CASSFGTSTSEQYF TGTGCCAGCAGCTTTGGGACTAGCACCTCCGAGCAGTACTTC
TRBJ1-5 many TRBD1 TRBV19 CASTITGGAGNQPQHF TGTGCCAGTACCATCACAGGGGGCGCGGGCAATCAGCCCCAGCATTTT
TRBJ1-3 once NA TRBV2 CASNRDYRRNTIYF TGTGCCAGCAACCGGGACTACCGCAGAAACACCATATATTTT
TRBJ1-1 NA NA TRBV20-1 CSASEAGRTEAFF TGCAGTGCCTCCGAGGCAGGACGGACTGAAGCTTTCTTT
TRBJ2-3 many NA TRBV7-9 CASTKPGYTDTQYF TGTGCCAGCACCAAGCCAGGGTACACAGATACGCAGTATTTT
TRBJ2-7 few NA TRBV7-9 CASSQNSYEQYF TGTGCCAGCAGCCAAAACAGTTACGAGCAGTACTTC
TRBJ2-2 NA NA TRBV19 CASRVRGMNTGELFF TGTGCCAGTAGGGTCAGAGGGATGAACACCGGGGAGCTGTTTTTT
TRBJ2-1 few NA TRBV28 CASSPKDLRSYNEQFF TGTGCCAGCAGCCCTAAGGATCTCAGGTCCTACAATGAGCAGTTCTTC
TRBJ1-2 few TRBD1 TRBV10-3 CAISDGQGAWGGYTF TGTGCCATCAGTGATGGACAGGGGGCTTGGGGAGGCTACACCTTC
TRBJ2-5 NA NA TRBV2 CASRDFQETQYF TGTGCCAGCAGGGACTTCCAAGAGACCCAGTACTTC
TRBJ2-4 many NA TRBV7-2 CASSFTGVQYF TGTGCCAGCAGCTTCACCGGGGTTCAGTACTTC
TRBJ2-7 few NA TRBV3-1 CASTPGGLYEQYF TGTGCCAGCACCCCCGGGGGCCTCTACGAGCAGTACTTC
TRBJ2-3 many TRBD2 TRBV28 CASSPPWAGARDTQYF TGTGCCAGCAGCCCCCCCTGGGCGGGAGCTCGGGATACGCAGTATTTT
TRBJ2-7 NA TRBD2 TRBV20-1 CSASDGGGTYEQYF TGCAGTGCTAGTGACGGGGGGGGAACCTACGAGCAGTACTTC
TRBJ2-3 NA NA TRBV4-1 CASSRESAVDTQYF TGCGCCAGCAGCCGAGAAAGCGCCGTGGATACGCAGTATTTT
TRBJ1-2 many NA TRBV7-8 CASSLVGRDGYTF TGTGCCAGCAGCTTGGTAGGAAGGGATGGCTACACCTTC
TRBJ2-5 NA NA TRBV24-1 CATSDRDSAETQYF TGTGCCACCAGTGATCGGGACTCGGCGGAGACCCAGTACTTC
TRBJ2-2 NA TRBD2 TRBV20-1 CSALRRLAGTGELFF TGCAGTGCTCTGAGAAGGCTAGCGGGCACCGGGGAGCTGTTTTTT
TRBJ2-7 many TRBD2 TRBV7-2 CASSLGGGGDEQYF TGTGCCAGCAGCTTAGGGGGGGGGGGAGACGAGCAGTACTTC
TRBJ2-1 many TRBD2 TRBV4-1 CASSQDGVTSENEQFF TGCGCCAGCAGCCAAGATGGGGTTACTAGCGAAAATGAGCAGTTCTTC
TRBJ2-5 NA TRBD1 TRBV9 CASSEATRGRAETQYF TGTGCCAGCAGTGAGGCAACCAGGGGGCGCGCAGAGACCCAGTACTTC
TRBJ1-5 few TRBD1 TRBV5-6 CASSSREGRGDSNQPQHF TGTGCCAGCAGCAGCAGGGAGGGCAGGGGGGATAGCAATCAGCCCCAGCATTTT
TRBJ2-4 NA NA TRBV5-6 CASSPGIDKNIQYF TGTGCCAGCAGTCCAGGGATTGACAAAAACATTCAGTACTTC
TRBJ2-7 NA TRBD1 TRBV20-1 CSARSGTANYEQYF TGCAGTGCTAGATCCGGGACAGCTAACTACGAGCAGTACTTC
TRBJ2-3 NA TRBD2 TRBV5-1 CASSLGTSGGPTDTQYF TGCGCCAGCAGCTTGGGGACTAGCGGGGGACCCACAGATACGCAGTATTTT
TRBJ2-3 NA TRBD2 TRBV5-4 CASSWWTSGITDTQYF TGTGCCAGCAGCTGGTGGACTAGCGGGATCACAGATACGCAGTATTTT